This TCR beta chain came from a study of shared clonotypes between healthy human individuals. Looked up from germline, CDR1 is SSHAT and CDR2 is FNYEAQ (reference sequence). The CDR3 length is 15 residues. Between the trimmed V and J ends, which lost 4 bases and 5 bases, there was a span of 17 bases. Some clones are missing from TCRdb's copy, which holds only in-frame ones; the method was immunoSEQ multiplex PCR. The sample yields about 1.1 million clones, about 84% seen once. The chain employs TRBV7-7 and TRBJ2-5; D is possibly TRBD1 (5 bases). This clonotype was obtained from a man between 18 and 35 years old in good health. Some clones in this sample may be carry-over from other donors' samples. Sequencing was done on a sample of memory CD4+ T cells from PBMCs. The sample's subset: CD45RA-negative fraction. Written as DNA, the CDR3 is TGTGCCAGCAGCTCCACGATGGGCAGGGCGGAGACCCAGTACTTC. This sequence encodes CASSSTMGRAETQYF.